What follows are 18 T cell receptor beta chains derived from one specimen sequenced in a study of T cells in Graves' hyperthyroidism and ophthalmopathy. Researchers amplified the TCR beta CDR3 regions from RNA transcripts. A set of HTBI primers served as the primers for a first-round RT-PCR of the TCR CDR3. TCRdb recomputed calls from the multiplex PCR reads with MiXCR, one row per CDR3 protein. The sample carries about 480,000 distinct CDR3 sequences, roughly a quarter recorded once. The sequencing input was blood. Receptors originate from a woman under 40 with Graves' ophthalmopathy.

V usage is TRBV7-9 and J usage is TRBJ2-5; 7 positions agree with TRBD1. With V trimmed by 5 bases and J by 3 bases, 12 bases remained unmatched. The CDR3 loop spans 16 amino acids. Germline values: CDR1 SEHNR, CDR2 FQNEAQ (reference sequence). Here the CDR3 reads CASSREATGVKETQYF. CDR3 coding DNA: TGTGCCAGCAGCCGGGAAGCTACAGGGGTGAAAGAGACCCAGTACTTC.

There are many counts of this clonotype. This chain links TRBV2 with TRBJ1-1; 9 bases map to TRBD1. The ends lost 5 bases at V and 1 base at J; junction bases unmatched: 11. Germline values: CDR1 SNHLY, CDR2 FYNNEI. CDR3 length equals 17 residues. The CDR3: CASSSVPGQGGNTEAFF. The CDR3 DNA follows: TGTGCCAGCAGTTCTGTCCCGGGACAGGGAGGGAACACTGAAGCTTTCTTT.

This clonotype was seen many times. The chain is built from TRBV6-1 and TRBJ1-1; 8 bases line up with TRBD1. This CDR3 is built from 15 residues. Losses at the gene ends were 6 bases for V and 5 bases for J; bases not matched to a gene: 11. CDR1 and CDR2 (germline): MNHNS, SASEGT. CDR3 sequence: CASRGPYRGRTEAFF. CDR3 DNA sequence: TGTGCCAGCAGGGGGCCCTACAGGGGGAGGACTGAAGCTTTCTTT.

This clonotype was seen ten or more times. This chain connects TRBV15 to TRBJ2-5; D is ambiguous. CDR3 length: 15 residues. V lost 0 bases and J lost 0, with 8 bases in between. Per germline, CDR1 LNHNV and CDR2 YYDKDF (reference sequence). The CDR3 region has the DNA TGTGCCACCAGCAGAGATCGGAGTAACCAAGAGACCCAGTACTTC. Its translation: CATSRDRSNQETQYF.

This clonotype showed up many times. J is TRBJ2-7 and V is TRBV7-9, with a tentative D call TRBD1 (5 bases). V dropped 3 bases and J dropped 2 bases, with 11 bases sitting between them. This CDR3 spans 14 amino acids. Germline V gene data show CDR1 as SEHNR and CDR2 as FQNEAQ (reference sequence). DNA of the CDR3: TGTGCCAGCAGCTTGTCGCAGGGCCCCTACGAGCAGTACTTC. Protein: CASSLSQGPYEQYF.

A remark on this clonotype: Germline and junction disagree at one end, which may indicate a read error. CDR3 nucleotide sequence: TGTGCCATCAGTTTCGGCGGGATTCGAGAGACCCTGTACTTC. Amino acids: CAISFGGIRETLYF. The V gene is TRBV12-3 or TRBV12-4, the J gene TRBJ2-5, with D perhaps matching TRBD2 (6 bases). The CDR3 contains 14 residues.

The CDR3 DNA sequence: TGCGCCAGCTCTGGATTGGGCAGTGCCTCTGGAAACACCATATATTTT. It translates to CASSGLGSASGNTIYF. The rearrangement uses TRBV10-1 and TRBJ1-3; D not certain. Germline CDR1 WNHNN, CDR2 SYGVQD (reference sequence). V lost 8 bases and J 0 bases, leaving 17 bases between the germline ends. The CDR3 length is 16 residues.

CDR3 nucleotides: TGTGCCAGCAGCTTAGTGTGGGGGAATTCACCCCTCCACTTT. This gives the protein CASSLVWGNSPLHF. The genes are TRBV7-2 and TRBJ1-6; a weak D match, TRBD1 (5 bases). The CDR3 has 14 residues. Germline loops: CDR1 SGHTA, CDR2 FQGNSA. Deletions cut 1 base from V and 7 bases from J, with 8 bases between.

The rearrangement links TRBV18 to TRBJ1-1; D is ambiguous. The V gene lost 6 bases and the J gene lost 2 bases, with 10 bases spanning the gap. Per the germline V gene, CDR1 is KGHSH and CDR2 is LQKENI. CDR3 length: 13 amino acids. The CDR3: CASSSSDNTEAFF. CDR3 DNA: TGTGCCAGCTCTTCCTCAGATAACACTGAAGCTTTCTTT.

This clonotype was picked up many times. The chain uses TRBV2 and TRBJ1-5, with D possibly TRBD1 on 6 matching bases. Germline V gene data show CDR1 as SNHLY and CDR2 as FYNNEI. V lost 5 bases and J 0 bases, leaving 14 bases between the germline ends. This CDR3 is 16 amino acids long. This CDR3 reads CASSQDRLYSNQPQHF. The CDR3 DNA reads as TGTGCCAGCAGTCAAGACAGGCTATATAGCAATCAGCCCCAGCATTTT.

This clonotype was counted many times. V usage is TRBV20-1 and J usage is TRBJ1-2; possible D gene TRBD1, 6 bases. CDR3 length equals 12 residues. With 2 bases removed from V and 6 bases from J, the gap between germline ends came to 10 bases. Germline CDR1 reads DFQATT; CDR2 reads SNEGSKA (reference sequence). Written as DNA, the CDR3 is TGCAGTGCTAGAAGGGGGATGGATGGCTACACCTTC. As protein: CSARRGMDGYTF.

V is TRBV12-5 and J is TRBJ1-2; the D gene is possibly TRBD1 (5 bases). The CDR3 runs to 14 residues. The germline V and J ends were trimmed by 3 bases and 4 bases, with 12 bases remaining between them. Germline CDR1 reads LGHNT; CDR2 reads FRNRAP. The CDR3 loop is CASGFGGIGYGYTF. In nucleotides, the CDR3 is TGTGCTAGTGGTTTCGGGGGTATTGGCTATGGCTACACCTTC.

This clonotype was counted ten times or more. This rearrangement joins TRBV3-1 to TRBJ2-7; tentative D call: TRBD1 (5 bases). This CDR3 has 14 amino acids. Germline values: CDR1 LGHDT, CDR2 YNNKEL (reference sequence). Between the trimmed V and J ends, which lost 1 base and 2 bases, there was a span of 9 bases. The CDR3 protein is CASSQGDRTYEQYF. The CDR3 region has the DNA TGTGCCAGCAGCCAAGGCGACAGAACCTACGAGCAGTACTTC.

This clonotype was observed at least ten times. The chain uses TRBV7-2 and TRBJ1-5; 7 bases align to TRBD1. This CDR3 region has 15 residues. Germline CDR1 and CDR2: SGHTA and FQGNSA. Trimming removed 1 base from V and 7 bases from J; junction bases left unmatched: 7. The CDR3 loop is CASSLDRGAEQPQHF. The CDR3 coding sequence is TGTGCCAGCAGCTTAGACAGGGGAGCGGAACAGCCCCAGCATTTT.

To note about this clonotype: One end of the junction does not line up with germline, which may come from a read error. The chain combines TRBV7-7 with TRBJ1-1; D gene ambiguous. The CDR3 has 13 amino acids. The germline V gene has CDR1 SSHAT and CDR2 FNYEAQ (reference sequence). The DNA for the CDR3 is TGTGCTAGCAGCGCGCATTTGAACACTGAAGCTTTCTTT. Protein product: CASSAHLNTEAFF.

This clonotype was picked up many times. The chain uses TRBV7-9 and TRBJ2-7; a weak D match, TRBD2 (6 bases). CDR1 and CDR2 (germline): SEHNR, FQNEAQ (reference sequence). This CDR3 contains 12 residues. V was pared by 6 bases and J by 6 bases, with 12 bases between. CDR3 nucleotide sequence: TGTGCCAGCAGGGAGGAGGGCGGCGAGCAGTACTTC. Residues: CASREEGGEQYF.

This clonotype was recorded at least ten times. The CDR3 carries no conserved terminal phenylalanine or tryptophan, so it likely arises from a read error. The chain carries TRBV5-8 and TRBJ1-1; D ambiguous. The CDR3 sequence is 14 residues long. CDR1 is SGHTS and CDR2 is YDEGEE in the germline V gene. The V end was cut by 3 bases, the J end by 6 bases, with 15 bases between. The DNA for the CDR3 is TGTGCCAGCAGCTCACGGGAGGGCCGAGCTGAAGCTTTCCTT. Translating gives CASSSREGRAEAFL.

The chain recombines TRBV2 with TRBJ1-1, with unresolved D. The germline CDR1 and CDR2 sequences are SNHLY and FYNNEI. This CDR3 has 14 residues. V was cut by 2 bases and J by 9 bases, with 16 bases left in between. The CDR3 spells CASSEQAGPFQAFF. CDR3 bases: TGTGCCAGCAGTGAACAGGCCGGGCCATTTCAAGCTTTCTTT.